A selection of T cell receptor beta chains follows, all from one sample in a study of cytomegalovirus exposure and HLA in healthy donors. Generated by immunoSEQ multiplex PCR, the TCRdb table keeps only in-frame clones and is missing some. The data show 150,000 to 200,000 clones, with 65% to 85% seen just once and around 1.4% held by the top ten. Sequenced input: PBMCs. These receptors originate from a girl under 18 in good health and CMV-seropositive. The CDR3 runs from the conserved cysteine through the conserved F or W. D genes are given only for firm matches. Clone size, where shown, is once, few, many, or a class for clones that have expanded.

clone size: .; D gene: TRBD1; J gene: TRBJ2-4; V gene: TRBV5-1; CDR3 protein: CASSLVYRGSKNIQYF; CDR3 DNA: TGCGCCAGCAGCTTGGTTTACAGGGGATCCAAAAACATTCAGTACTTC
clone size: .; D gene: .; J gene: TRBJ2-7; V gene: TRBV6-6; CDR3 protein: CASSYSASSYEQYF; CDR3 DNA: TGTGCCAGCAGTTACTCAGCGAGCTCCTACGAGCAGTACTTC
clone size: .; D gene: TRBD1; J gene: TRBJ2-7; V gene: TRBV6-6; CDR3 protein: CASWGQGFSYEQYF; CDR3 DNA: TGTGCCAGTTGGGGACAGGGCTTCTCCTACGAGCAGTACTTC
clone size: .; D gene: .; J gene: TRBJ2-2; V gene: TRBV30; CDR3 protein: CAWSPRTGELFF; CDR3 DNA: TGTGCCTGGTCCCCACGGACCGGGGAGCTGTTTTTT
clone size: .; D gene: TRBD1; J gene: TRBJ1-5; V gene: TRBV27; CDR3 protein: CASRPDTGGDQPQHF; CDR3 DNA: TGTGCCAGCAGACCCGACACAGGGGGCGATCAGCCCCAGCATTTT
clone size: .; D gene: .; J gene: TRBJ1-1; V gene: TRBV14; CDR3 protein: CASRRQLNTEAFF; CDR3 DNA: TGTGCCAGCAGAAGACAGCTGAACACTGAAGCTTTCTTT
clone size: .; D gene: TRBD1; J gene: TRBJ1-1; V gene: TRBV19; CDR3 protein: CASSSWTGNTEAFF; CDR3 DNA: TGTGCCAGTAGTTCATGGACAGGGAACACTGAAGCTTTCTTT
clone size: few; D gene: .; J gene: TRBJ2-7; V gene: TRBV4-1; CDR3 protein: CASSQDYTESSYEQYF; CDR3 DNA: TGCGCCAGCAGCCAAGATTATACAGAGAGCTCCTACGAGCAGTACTTC
clone size: .; D gene: TRBD2; J gene: TRBJ2-1; V gene: TRBV5-4; CDR3 protein: CASTGSSGISPSYNEQFF; CDR3 DNA: TGTGCCAGCACCGGGTCTAGCGGGATTTCCCCTTCCTACAATGAGCAGTTCTTC
clone size: .; D gene: TRBD2; J gene: TRBJ2-3; V gene: TRBV6-4; CDR3 protein: CASSRTSGSTDTQYF; CDR3 DNA: TGTGCCAGCAGTCGGACTAGCGGGAGCACAGATACGCAGTATTTT
clone size: .; D gene: TRBD1; J gene: TRBJ1-2; V gene: TRBV7-3; CDR3 protein: CASSSGQRYTF; CDR3 DNA: TGTGCCAGCAGCTCGGGACAGCGCTACACCTTC
clone size: .; D gene: .; J gene: TRBJ1-1; V gene: TRBV27; CDR3 protein: CASSSRQKNTEAFF; CDR3 DNA: TGTGCCAGCAGTTCCCGACAGAAGAACACTGAAGCTTTCTTT
clone size: .; D gene: TRBD2; J gene: TRBJ2-1; V gene: TRBV6-6; CDR3 protein: CASWPSSGSLRNEQFF; CDR3 DNA: TGTGCCTCTTGGCCATCTAGCGGGAGCTTGCGGAATGAGCAGTTCTTC
clone size: .; D gene: TRBD1; J gene: TRBJ2-5; V gene: TRBV10-1; CDR3 protein: CASSESGQGTQETQYF; CDR3 DNA: TGCGCCAGCAGTGAGAGCGGACAGGGAACCCAAGAGACCCAGTACTTC
clone size: once; D gene: TRBD2; J gene: TRBJ2-5; V gene: TRBV7-6; CDR3 protein: CASSLSGRAEETQYF; CDR3 DNA: TGTGCCAGCAGCTTGAGCGGGAGGGCCGAAGAGACCCAGTACTTC
clone size: .; D gene: .; J gene: TRBJ2-2; V gene: TRBV19; CDR3 protein: CATTERVNTGELFF; CDR3 DNA: TGTGCCACCACCGAGCGGGTCAACACCGGGGAGCTGTTTTTT
clone size: once; D gene: .; J gene: TRBJ1-5; V gene: TRBV27; CDR3 protein: CASRRVLSNQPQHF; CDR3 DNA: TGTGCCAGCCGCCGGGTGTTAAGCAATCAGCCCCAGCATTTT
clone size: .; D gene: TRBD1; J gene: TRBJ1-2; V gene: TRBV27; CDR3 protein: CASSPKADRVNYGYTF; CDR3 DNA: TGTGCCAGCAGTCCAAAAGCGGACAGGGTTAACTATGGCTACACCTTC
clone size: .; D gene: .; J gene: TRBJ2-7; V gene: TRBV7-9; CDR3 protein: CASSSIPAYEQYF; CDR3 DNA: TGTGCCAGCAGCAGTATCCCAGCCTACGAGCAGTACTTC
clone size: .; D gene: TRBD2; J gene: TRBJ2-5; V gene: TRBV29-1; CDR3 protein: CSEASGILETQYF; CDR3 DNA: TGCAGCGAGGCTAGCGGGATTCTAGAGACCCAGTACTTC
clone size: .; D gene: TRBD1; J gene: TRBJ1-2; V gene: TRBV5-6; CDR3 protein: CASSRDRANYGYTF; CDR3 DNA: TGTGCCAGCAGCAGGGACAGGGCTAACTATGGCTACACCTTC
clone size: .; D gene: .; J gene: TRBJ2-4; V gene: TRBV16; CDR3 protein: CASSPPGRAETKNIQYF; CDR3 DNA: TGTGCCAGCAGCCCCCCCGGCAGGGCCGAGACCAAAAACATTCAGTACTTC
clone size: .; D gene: TRBD1; J gene: TRBJ1-1; V gene: TRBV7-2; CDR3 protein: CASSSDRVGSTEAFF; CDR3 DNA: TGTGCCAGCAGCTCGGACAGGGTAGGGAGCACTGAAGCTTTCTTT
clone size: .; D gene: .; J gene: TRBJ2-7; V gene: TRBV7-9; CDR3 protein: CASRRNGSPYEQYF; CDR3 DNA: TGTGCCAGCAGGAGAAACGGGAGCCCCTACGAGCAGTACTTC
clone size: once; D gene: .; J gene: TRBJ2-3; V gene: TRBV6-5; CDR3 protein: CASRALHRGATQYF; CDR3 DNA: TGTGCCAGCAGGGCCCTACACCGGGGGGCTACGCAGTATTTT
clone size: .; D gene: TRBD2; J gene: TRBJ2-1; V gene: TRBV4-3; CDR3 protein: CASSQKGTSGNEQFF; CDR3 DNA: TGCGCCAGCAGCCAAAAAGGGACTAGCGGCAATGAGCAGTTCTTC
clone size: .; D gene: .; J gene: TRBJ1-1; V gene: TRBV4-1; CDR3 protein: CASSPQGLNTEAFF; CDR3 DNA: TGCGCCAGCAGCCCACAGGGCTTGAACACTGAAGCTTTCTTT
clone size: .; D gene: TRBD2; J gene: TRBJ2-1; V gene: TRBV5-1; CDR3 protein: CASSLGLADKDSYNEQFF; CDR3 DNA: TGCGCCAGCAGCTTGGGACTAGCGGACAAAGACTCCTACAATGAGCAGTTCTTC
clone size: .; D gene: TRBD1; J gene: TRBJ2-1; V gene: TRBV7-8; CDR3 protein: CASPSGDREVLNNEQFF; CDR3 DNA: TGTGCCAGCCCCTCTGGGGACAGGGAGGTTCTCAACAATGAGCAGTTCTTC
clone size: .; D gene: .; J gene: TRBJ1-5; V gene: TRBV19; CDR3 protein: CASSIFSGERAPQHF; CDR3 DNA: TGTGCCAGTAGTATATTCAGCGGGGAAAGGGCGCCCCAGCATTTT
clone size: once; D gene: TRBD1; J gene: TRBJ1-1; V gene: TRBV30; CDR3 protein: CACLGQPLTEAFF; CDR3 DNA: TGTGCCTGCCTGGGACAGCCACTCACTGAAGCTTTCTTT
clone size: .; D gene: TRBD2; J gene: TRBJ2-2; V gene: TRBV7-7; CDR3 protein: CASSLREYTGELFF; CDR3 DNA: TGTGCCAGCAGCTTGCGGGAGTACACCGGGGAGCTGTTTTTT
clone size: .; D gene: TRBD1; J gene: TRBJ1-2; V gene: TRBV19; CDR3 protein: CASSIGTGENGYGYTF; CDR3 DNA: TGTGCCAGTAGTATCGGGACAGGGGAAAATGGTTATGGCTACACCTTC
clone size: .; D gene: .; J gene: TRBJ1-1; V gene: TRBV27; CDR3 protein: CASVPGREGSPLVYTEAFF; CDR3 DNA: TGTGCCAGCGTCCCGGGCAGGGAAGGATCTCCGCTCGTTTACACTGAAGCTTTCTTT
clone size: few; D gene: TRBD1; J gene: TRBJ2-7; V gene: TRBV7-2; CDR3 protein: CASSFRDREHEQYF; CDR3 DNA: TGTGCCAGCAGCTTCCGGGACAGGGAGCACGAGCAGTACTTC
clone size: .; D gene: .; J gene: TRBJ1-2; V gene: TRBV18; CDR3 protein: CASSPQGQTTDGYTF; CDR3 DNA: TGTGCCAGCTCACCACAAGGACAGACTACGGATGGCTACACCTTC
clone size: .; D gene: .; J gene: TRBJ2-1; V gene: TRBV6-5; CDR3 protein: CASSYSSGEYNEQFF; CDR3 DNA: TGTGCCAGCAGTTACTCGTCGGGGGAGTACAATGAGCAGTTCTTC
clone size: .; D gene: .; J gene: TRBJ1-5; V gene: TRBV4-3; CDR3 protein: CASSQDMNQPQHF; CDR3 DNA: TGCGCCAGCAGCCAAGATATGAATCAGCCCCAGCATTTT
clone size: .; D gene: TRBD2; J gene: TRBJ2-2; V gene: TRBV7-8; CDR3 protein: CASSSPPIAGEGTGELFF; CDR3 DNA: TGTGCCAGCAGCTCCCCCCCGATAGCGGGAGAGGGCACCGGGGAGCTGTTTTTT
clone size: .; D gene: .; J gene: TRBJ2-1; V gene: TRBV19; CDR3 protein: CASSIKRGYGEQFF; CDR3 DNA: TGTGCCAGTAGTATAAAGAGAGGTTACGGCGAGCAGTTCTTC
clone size: .; D gene: TRBD1; J gene: TRBJ1-1; V gene: TRBV19; CDR3 protein: CASSLQTGRATEAFF; CDR3 DNA: TGTGCCAGTAGTCTTCAGACAGGGAGAGCCACTGAAGCTTTCTTT